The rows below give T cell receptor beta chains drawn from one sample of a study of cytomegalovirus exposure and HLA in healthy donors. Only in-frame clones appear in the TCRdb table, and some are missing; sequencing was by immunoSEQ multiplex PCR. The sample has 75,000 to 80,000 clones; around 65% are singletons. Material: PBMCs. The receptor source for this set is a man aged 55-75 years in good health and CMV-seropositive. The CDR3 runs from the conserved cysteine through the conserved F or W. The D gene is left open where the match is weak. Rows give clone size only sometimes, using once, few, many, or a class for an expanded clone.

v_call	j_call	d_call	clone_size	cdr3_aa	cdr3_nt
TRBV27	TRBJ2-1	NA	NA	CASSVGGILYNEQFF	TGTGCCAGCAGTGTAGGAGGTATATTGTACAATGAGCAGTTCTTC
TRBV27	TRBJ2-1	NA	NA	CASGRGFGDEQFF	TGTGCCAGCGGAAGGGGTTTCGGCGATGAGCAGTTCTTC
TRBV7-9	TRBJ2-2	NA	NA	CASSSKGQNTGELFF	TGTGCCAGCAGCTCTAAGGGACAGAACACCGGGGAGCTGTTTTTT
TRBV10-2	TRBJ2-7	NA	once	CASTGTGSSYEQYF	TGCGCCAGCACCGGAACGGGTAGCTCCTACGAGCAGTACTTC
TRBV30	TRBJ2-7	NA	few	CAWSTGFWVSEEQYF	TGTGCCTGGAGTACAGGGTTTTGGGTCTCAGAAGAGCAGTACTTC
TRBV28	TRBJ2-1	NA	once	CASRGGRENFF	TGTGCCAGCAGGGGGGGACGAGAGAATTTCTTC
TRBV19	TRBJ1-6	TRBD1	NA	CASSSGWTGRGILHF	TGTGCCAGTAGTAGTGGGTGGACAGGTCGGGGCATCCTCCACTTT
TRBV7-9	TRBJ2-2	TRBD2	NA	CASMGRDTGELFF	TGTGCCAGCATGGGGAGGGATACCGGGGAGCTGTTTTTT
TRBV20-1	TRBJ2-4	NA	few	CSARGGDLRDF	TGCAGTGCTCGAGGGGGGGACTTGAGGGACTTC
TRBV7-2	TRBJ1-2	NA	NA	CASSFVSGQSGPGYTF	TGTGCCAGCAGCTTCGTTTCAGGACAGTCAGGCCCTGGCTACACCTTC
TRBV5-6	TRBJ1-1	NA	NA	CASSLFRGGAFF	TGTGCCAGCAGCTTGTTCCGGGGGGGAGCTTTCTTT
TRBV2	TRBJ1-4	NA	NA	CASSEALSRINEKLFF	TGTGCCAGCAGTGAAGCGCTTTCGCGGATTAATGAAAAACTGTTTTTT
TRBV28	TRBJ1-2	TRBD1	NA	CASSMDRGYGYTF	TGTGCCAGCAGCATGGACAGGGGTTATGGCTACACCTTC
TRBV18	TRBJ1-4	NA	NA	CASSLHESPSRNNEKLFF	TGTGCCAGCTCACTACACGAATCACCCAGCAGGAATAATGAAAAACTGTTTTTT
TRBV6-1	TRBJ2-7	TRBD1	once	CASTLDRGSYEQYF	TGTGCCAGCACCCTGGACAGGGGATCCTACGAGCAGTACTTC
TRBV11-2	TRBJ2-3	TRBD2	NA	CASSHPSGGGFYTDTQYF	TGTGCCAGCAGTCATCCTAGCGGGGGAGGTTTCTACACAGATACGCAGTATTTT
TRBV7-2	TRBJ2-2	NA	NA	CASSLVMGPGELFF	TGTGCCAGCAGCTTAGTCATGGGGCCCGGGGAGCTGTTTTTT
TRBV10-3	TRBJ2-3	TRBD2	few	CAISEGRTSSLLAADTQYF	TGTGCCATCAGTGAAGGAAGGACTAGCTCCCTACTCGCTGCAGATACGCAGTATTTT
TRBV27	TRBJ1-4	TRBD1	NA	CASSSLNRGRNEKLFF	TGTGCCAGCAGTTCACTCAACAGGGGGCGGAATGAAAAACTGTTTTTT
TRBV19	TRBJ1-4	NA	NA	CASSTGAIAGNEKLFF	TGTGCCAGTAGTACAGGGGCTATTGCGGGTAATGAAAAACTGTTTTTT
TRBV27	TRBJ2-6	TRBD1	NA	CASSESGTGRPGANVLTF	TGTGCCAGCAGCGAATCCGGGACAGGGAGGCCTGGGGCCAACGTCCTGACTTTC
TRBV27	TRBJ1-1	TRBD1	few	CASSYVTGSEAFF	TGTGCCAGCAGTTATGTGACAGGGAGTGAAGCTTTCTTT
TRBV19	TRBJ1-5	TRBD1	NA	CASSSRGQGRNNQPQHF	TGTGCCAGTAGCTCCCGGGGACAGGGCCGCAACAATCAGCCCCAGCATTTT
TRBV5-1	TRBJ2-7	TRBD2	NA	CASSLDVGGRGASYEQYF	TGCGCCAGCAGCTTGGACGTCGGGGGGCGGGGGGCGTCCTACGAGCAGTACTTC
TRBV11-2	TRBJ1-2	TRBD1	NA	CASSYGTGGARGYTF	TGTGCCAGCAGCTACGGGACAGGGGGCGCCCGGGGCTACACCTTC
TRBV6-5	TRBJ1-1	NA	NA	CASRWREEAFF	TGTGCCAGCCGGTGGAGGGAGGAAGCTTTCTTT
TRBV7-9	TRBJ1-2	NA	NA	CASSLDSNYGYTF	TGTGCCAGCAGCTTGGACAGTAACTATGGCTACACCTTC
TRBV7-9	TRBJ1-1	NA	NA	CASTARGGLNTEAFF	TGTGCCAGCACCGCCAGAGGAGGGCTGAACACTGAAGCTTTCTTT
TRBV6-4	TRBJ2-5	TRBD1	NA	CASSEGDRGQETQYF	TGTGCCAGCAGTGAAGGGGACAGGGGCCAAGAGACCCAGTACTTC
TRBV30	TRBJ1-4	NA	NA	CAWSVRGVNEKLFF	TGTGCCTGGAGTGTACGCGGTGTTAATGAAAAACTGTTTTTT
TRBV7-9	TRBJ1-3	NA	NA	CASSLETVSGNTIYF	TGTGCCAGCAGCTTAGAGACAGTCTCTGGAAACACCATATATTTT
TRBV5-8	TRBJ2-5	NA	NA	CASTITGIETQYF	TGTGCCAGCACCATAACAGGGATCGAGACCCAGTACTTC
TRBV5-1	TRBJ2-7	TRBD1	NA	CASSPRDSPYEQYF	TGCGCCAGCAGCCCCCGGGACAGTCCCTACGAGCAGTACTTC
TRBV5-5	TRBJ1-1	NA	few	CASSLRTGSTEAFF	TGTGCCAGCAGCCTAAGGACGGGGTCCACTGAAGCTTTCTTT
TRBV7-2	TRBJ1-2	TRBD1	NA	CASSLSERTGVLGVYGYTF	TGTGCCAGCAGCTTGTCCGAAAGGACAGGGGTCCTCGGGGTCTATGGCTACACCTTC
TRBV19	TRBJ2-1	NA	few	CATTSRSSYNEQFF	TGTGCCACTACTAGCCGGAGCTCCTACAATGAGCAGTTCTTC
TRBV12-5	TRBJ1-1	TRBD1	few	CASGFFLPDRGECEAFF	TGTGCTAGTGGTTTTTTCCTCCCGGACAGGGGGGAATGTGAAGCTTTCTTT
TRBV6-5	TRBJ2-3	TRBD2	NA	CASSYGGVGDTQYF	TGTGCCAGCAGTTATGGGGGGGTGGGAGATACGCAGTATTTT
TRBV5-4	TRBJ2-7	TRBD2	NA	CASSWGGTGGSNEQYF	TGTGCCAGCAGCTGGGGGGGGACGGGCGGGAGTAACGAGCAGTACTTC
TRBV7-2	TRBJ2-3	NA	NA	CASSPYTTDTQYF	TGTGCCAGCAGCCCCTATACGACAGATACGCAGTATTTT
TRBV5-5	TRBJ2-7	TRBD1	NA	CASSLEPGGSYEQYF	TGTGCCAGCAGCTTGGAGCCAGGGGGCTCCTACGAGCAGTACTTC
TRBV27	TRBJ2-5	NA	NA	CASSLPPKRRGETQYF	TGTGCCAGCAGTTTACCTCCGAAAAGGAGGGGAGAGACCCAGTACTTC
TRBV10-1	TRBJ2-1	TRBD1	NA	CASSRSRTGHNEQFF	TGCGCCAGCAGCAGGTCAAGGACAGGCCACAATGAGCAGTTCTTC
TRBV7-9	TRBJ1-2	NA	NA	CASSQGGGYTF	TGTGCCAGCAGCCAGGGTGGCGGCTACACCTTC
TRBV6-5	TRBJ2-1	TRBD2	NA	CASSYARLAGLDEQFF	TGTGCCAGCAGTTATGCCCGACTAGCGGGTCTCGATGAGCAGTTCTTC
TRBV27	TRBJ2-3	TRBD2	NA	CASSLLVAGGAWGVTQYF	TGTGCCAGCAGTTTATTGGTAGCCGGGGGGGCCTGGGGGGTTACGCAGTATTTT
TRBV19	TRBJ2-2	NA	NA	CASSVTVTGELFF	TGTGCCAGTAGCGTGACAGTTACCGGGGAGCTGTTTTTT
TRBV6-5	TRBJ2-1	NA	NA	CASTLRGYNEQFF	TGTGCCAGCACTCTGCGAGGGTACAATGAGCAGTTCTTC
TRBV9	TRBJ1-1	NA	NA	CASSGHGSNTEAFF	TGTGCCAGCAGCGGCCACGGGAGTAACACTGAAGCTTTCTTT
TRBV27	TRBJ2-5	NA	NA	CASSLMRGEETQYF	TGTGCCAGCAGTTTAATGCGGGGAGAAGAGACCCAGTACTTC
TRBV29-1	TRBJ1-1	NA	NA	CSGQGWDTEAFF	TGCAGCGGGCAGGGGTGGGACACTGAAGCTTTCTTT
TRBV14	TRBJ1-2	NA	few	CASSSRLSYTF	TGTGCCAGCAGCTCGCGCCTTAGCTACACCTTC
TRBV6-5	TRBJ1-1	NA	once	CASTHRGGNTEAFF	TGTGCCAGCACGCACCGTGGAGGGAACACTGAAGCTTTCTTT
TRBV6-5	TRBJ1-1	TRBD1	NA	CASKATGGLITEAFF	TGTGCCAGCAAGGCGACAGGGGGCTTAATCACTGAAGCTTTCTTT
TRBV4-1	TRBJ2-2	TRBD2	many	CASSQVWLAGGRTGELFF	TGCGCCAGCAGCCAAGTTTGGCTAGCGGGGGGGCGGACCGGGGAGCTGTTTTTT